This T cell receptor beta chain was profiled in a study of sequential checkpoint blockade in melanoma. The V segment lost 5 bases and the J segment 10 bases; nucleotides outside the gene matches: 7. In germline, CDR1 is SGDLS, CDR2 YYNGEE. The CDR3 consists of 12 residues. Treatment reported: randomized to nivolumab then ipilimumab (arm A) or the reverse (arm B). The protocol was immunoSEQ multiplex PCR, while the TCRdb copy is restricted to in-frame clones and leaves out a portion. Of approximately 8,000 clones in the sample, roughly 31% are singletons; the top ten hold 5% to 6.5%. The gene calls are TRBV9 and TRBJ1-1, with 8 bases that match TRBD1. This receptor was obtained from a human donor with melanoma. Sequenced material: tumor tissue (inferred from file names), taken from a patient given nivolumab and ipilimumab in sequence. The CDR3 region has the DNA TGTGCCAGCAGTGAACGACAGGGGTCAGCTTTCTTT. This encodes CASSERQGSAFF. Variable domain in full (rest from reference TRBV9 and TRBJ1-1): DSGVTQTPKHLITATGQRVTLRCSPRSGDLSVYWYQQSLDQGLQFLIQYYNGEERAKGNILERFSAQQFPDLHSELNLSSLELGDSALYFCASSERQGSAFFGQGTRLTVV.